The rows below give T cell receptor beta chains drawn from one sample of a study of blood T cell repertoires in COVID-19. Sequencing was performed with immunoSEQ multiplex PCR; in TCRdb, only in-frame clones are kept and a portion is missing. The sample has about 34,000 clones, around 91% seen once; the top ten hold roughly a fifth. The sequenced material came from peripheral blood. The source of these receptors is a man older than 75 with acute or convalescent COVID-19. Both conserved end residues are part of each CDR3. The order of the fields is J gene, V gene, D gene, clone size, CDR3 protein, CDR3 DNA. The D gene is left open where the match is weak. Size tells how often a clone was seen (once, few, many) or the class of an expanded clone, and some rows leave it out.

J gene: TRBJ2-4; V gene: TRBV30; D gene: TRBD2; clone size: .; CDR3 protein: CAWSRGDVHPYF; CDR3 DNA: TGTGCCTGGTCCCGGGGGGACGTACATCCCTACTTC
J gene: TRBJ1-2; V gene: TRBV29-1; D gene: .; clone size: .; CDR3 protein: CSVEVQVNYGYTF; CDR3 DNA: TGCAGCGTTGAGGTGCAGGTTAACTATGGCTACACCTTC
J gene: TRBJ1-4; V gene: TRBV18; D gene: .; clone size: .; CDR3 protein: CASSPPSAPGEKLFF; CDR3 DNA: TGTGCCAGCTCACCACCCTCGGCTCCGGGTGAAAAACTGTTTTTT
J gene: TRBJ1-2; V gene: TRBV5-4; D gene: .; clone size: .; CDR3 protein: CASSEERGSNYGYTF; CDR3 DNA: TGTGCCAGCAGCGAGGAAAGGGGATCTAACTATGGCTACACCTTC
J gene: TRBJ2-7; V gene: TRBV9; D gene: .; clone size: .; CDR3 protein: CASSVQAWSGAFGEQYF; CDR3 DNA: TGTGCCAGCAGCGTACAGGCATGGTCAGGGGCTTTCGGCGAGCAGTACTTC
J gene: TRBJ2-7; V gene: TRBV29-1; D gene: .; clone size: .; CDR3 protein: CSVVEGWNSYEQYF; CDR3 DNA: TGCAGCGTTGTGGAGGGGTGGAACTCCTACGAGCAGTACTTC
J gene: TRBJ1-3; V gene: TRBV6-4; D gene: .; clone size: .; CDR3 protein: CASSETAGGNTIYF; CDR3 DNA: TGTGCCAGCAGTGAGACAGCCGGTGGAAACACCATATATTTT
J gene: TRBJ2-4; V gene: TRBV3-1/TRBV3-2; D gene: .; clone size: .; CDR3 protein: CASSQVVAGAGNIQYF; CDR3 DNA: TGTGCCAGCAGCCAAGTCGTTGCAGGGGCCGGAAACATTCAGTACTTC
J gene: TRBJ1-2; V gene: TRBV3-1/TRBV3-2; D gene: .; clone size: .; CDR3 protein: CASSQPRGYGYTF; CDR3 DNA: TGTGCCAGCAGCCAACCCCGGGGGTATGGCTACACCTTC
J gene: TRBJ1-5; V gene: TRBV2; D gene: .; clone size: .; CDR3 protein: CASSSDGRDQPQHF; CDR3 DNA: TGTGCCAGCAGCTCCGACGGGAGAGATCAGCCCCAGCATTTT
J gene: TRBJ2-1; V gene: TRBV11-3; D gene: .; clone size: .; CDR3 protein: CASSPGRDTYNEQFF; CDR3 DNA: TGTGCCAGCAGTCCCGGCAGGGATACCTACAATGAGCAGTTCTTC
J gene: TRBJ2-3; V gene: TRBV5-1; D gene: TRBD1; clone size: .; CDR3 protein: CASSLETGGIITQYF; CDR3 DNA: TGCGCCAGCAGCTTGGAGACAGGGGGAATCATTACGCAGTATTTT
J gene: TRBJ1-3; V gene: TRBV7-8; D gene: TRBD1; clone size: .; CDR3 protein: CASSLAEGAYGNTIYF; CDR3 DNA: TGTGCCAGCAGCTTAGCGGAGGGGGCGTATGGAAACACCATATATTTT
J gene: TRBJ2-2; V gene: TRBV5-8; D gene: .; clone size: .; CDR3 protein: CASMLLGETGELFF; CDR3 DNA: TGTGCCAGCATGTTACTCGGGGAAACCGGGGAGCTGTTTTTT
J gene: TRBJ2-7; V gene: TRBV19; D gene: TRBD1; clone size: once; CDR3 protein: CASSSRTGYEQYF; CDR3 DNA: TGTGCCAGTAGTTCGCGGACAGGGTACGAGCAGTACTTC
J gene: TRBJ1-6; V gene: TRBV7-2; D gene: TRBD1; clone size: .; CDR3 protein: CASSLMGQGSSYNSPLHF; CDR3 DNA: TGTGCCAGCAGCTTAATGGGACAGGGGAGCTCCTATAATTCACCCCTCCACTTT
J gene: TRBJ1-3; V gene: TRBV11-2; D gene: .; clone size: .; CDR3 protein: CASTYKRAGRSGNTIYF; CDR3 DNA: TGTGCCAGCACCTATAAACGGGCCGGGAGGTCTGGAAACACCATATATTTT
J gene: TRBJ1-1; V gene: TRBV6-5; D gene: TRBD1; clone size: .; CDR3 protein: CASRGQGKSFF; CDR3 DNA: TGTGCCAGCAGAGGACAGGGAAAATCTTTCTTT
J gene: TRBJ1-1; V gene: TRBV2; D gene: .; clone size: .; CDR3 protein: CASSEERDTEAFF; CDR3 DNA: TGTGCCAGCAGTGAAGAAAGAGACACTGAAGCTTTCTTT
J gene: TRBJ2-2; V gene: TRBV12-5; D gene: TRBD2; clone size: .; CDR3 protein: CASGPGTSGGSTGELFF; CDR3 DNA: TGTGCTAGTGGTCCGGGGACTAGCGGGGGAAGTACCGGGGAGCTGTTTTTT
J gene: TRBJ1-5; V gene: TRBV3-1/TRBV3-2; D gene: .; clone size: .; CDR3 protein: CASSQDKNQPQHF; CDR3 DNA: TGTGCCAGCAGCCAAGACAAAAATCAGCCCCAGCATTTT
J gene: TRBJ2-5; V gene: TRBV18; D gene: TRBD1; clone size: once; CDR3 protein: CASSPGDSVQETQYF; CDR3 DNA: TGTGCCAGCTCACCAGGGGACAGCGTCCAAGAGACCCAGTACTTC
J gene: TRBJ1-2; V gene: TRBV4-1; D gene: .; clone size: .; CDR3 protein: CASSVGAGWSYGYTF; CDR3 DNA: TGCGCCAGCAGCGTGGGGGCGGGCTGGAGCTATGGCTACACCTTC
J gene: TRBJ1-5; V gene: TRBV19; D gene: .; clone size: .; CDR3 protein: CASSQPGPQTQHF; CDR3 DNA: TGTGCCAGTAGTCAACCGGGTCCTCAAACCCAGCATTTT
J gene: TRBJ2-7; V gene: TRBV6-1; D gene: .; clone size: .; CDR3 protein: CASSEGTLIEQYF; CDR3 DNA: TGTGCCAGCAGTGAGGGGACATTAATCGAGCAGTACTTC